This TCR beta chain comes out of a study of blood T cell repertoires in COVID-19. Across the study: COVID-19 samples from acute and convalescent phases originated in the United States, Italy and Spain. PBMCs, B-cell-depleted T cells, or T cells were the source of the cDNA or gDNA that made up the material.

Repertoires were generated with immunoSEQ multiplex PCR, while TCRdb's copy carries only in-frame clones and drops some. The sample lists 100,000 or so clones, over 80% seen once, with 15% to 20% in the top ten. Trimming cost V 8 bases and J 2 bases; bases outside gene matches: 8. CDR1 MNHEY and CDR2 SVGAGI come from the germline V gene. There are 14 residues in the CDR3. The chain carries TRBV6-5 and TRBJ2-7, with TRBD2 identical over 8 bases. This TCR was sampled from a man older than 75 with acute or convalescent COVID-19. The sequencing sample was made of peripheral blood. This CDR3 reads CASGYPRGAYEQYF. CDR3 sequence (DNA): TGTGCCAGCGGCTACCCGCGGGGGGCCTACGAGCAGTACTTC.